The subject of this entry is one TCR beta chain. Its antigen is not identified. The data were taken from a study of shared clonotypes between healthy human individuals. Assay: immunoSEQ multiplex PCR; the TCRdb copy retains only in-frame clones and omits some. Of 1.6 million or so clones detected, around 98.5% appear once; the ten largest clones hold approximately 0.38%. Regarding the study as a whole: Sampling included only blood; tissue repertoires likely differ.

The CDR3 loop spans 14 amino acids. V was clipped by 6 bases and J by 7 bases; unmatched bases: 8. Germline V gene data show CDR1 as SGHTS and CDR2 as YDEGEE. The rearrangement links TRBV5-8 to TRBJ2-2, with 8 bases identical to TRBD1. Sequencing was done on a sample of naive CD4+ T cells sorted from blood. Indicated subset: CD45RA+ positively selected. This receptor was taken from a man younger than 45 in good health. The CDR3 bases are TGTGCCAGCAAATGGACAGGGCCGGGCGGGGAGCTGTTTTTT. Translating it yields CASKWTGPGGELFF. Supplemented by reference TRBV5-8 and TRBJ2-2, the full variable domain reads EAGVTQSPTHLIKTRGQQATLRCSPISGHTSVYWYQQALGLGLQFLLWYDEGEERNRGNFPPRFSGRQFPNYSSELNVNALELEDSALYLCASKWTGPGGELFFGEGSRLTVL.